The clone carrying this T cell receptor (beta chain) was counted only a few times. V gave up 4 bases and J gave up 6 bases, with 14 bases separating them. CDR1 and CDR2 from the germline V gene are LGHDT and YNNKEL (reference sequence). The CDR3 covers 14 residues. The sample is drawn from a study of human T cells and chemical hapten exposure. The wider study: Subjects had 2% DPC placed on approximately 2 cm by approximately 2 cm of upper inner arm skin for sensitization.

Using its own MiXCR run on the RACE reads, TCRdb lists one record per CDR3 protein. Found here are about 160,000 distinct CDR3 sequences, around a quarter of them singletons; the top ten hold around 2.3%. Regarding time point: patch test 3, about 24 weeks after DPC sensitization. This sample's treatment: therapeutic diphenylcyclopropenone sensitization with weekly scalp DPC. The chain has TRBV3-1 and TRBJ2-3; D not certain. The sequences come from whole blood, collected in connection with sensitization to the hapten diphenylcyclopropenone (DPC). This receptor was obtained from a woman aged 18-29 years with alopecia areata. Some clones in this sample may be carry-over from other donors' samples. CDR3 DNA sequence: TGTGCCAGCAGCCCAGTGGTTTCCGGTGATACGCAGTATTTT. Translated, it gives CASSPVVSGDTQYF.